Below, one TCR beta chain is given with its context. Its antigen is unknown. Duration under 3 months, a NOSPECS grade of at least 4, and a Clinical Activity Score of at least 3 characterized the ophthalmopathy patients. A patient was excluded if there was uncontrolled infection, other autoimmune disease, pregnancy or lactation. In germline, CDR1 is DFQATT, CDR2 SNEGSKA (reference sequence). The V and J ends lost 4 bases and 2 bases respectively, with 15 bases between them. The CDR3 runs to 14 residues. The sample is drawn from a study of T cells in Graves' hyperthyroidism and ophthalmopathy. Regions amplified from RNA transcripts were the TCR beta CDR3 regions. In the first-round RT-PCR of the TCR CDR3, the HTBI primer set was used. TCRdb recomputed calls from the multiplex PCR reads with MiXCR, one row per CDR3 protein. The table lists hundreds of thousands of distinct CDR3 sequences, 20% to 25% of them singletons, with under 55% in the top ten.

Study-wide points: Before onset, by a median of around six months, the model predicted ophthalmopathy.

The sequence came from a woman in her seventies with Graves' ophthalmopathy. Sequencing was performed on blood. This chain joins TRBV20-1 and TRBJ2-7; D remains unclear. CDR3 in DNA: TGCAGTGCTATCCCAGCCATTCCCCCCTACGAGCAGTACTTC. Translation: CSAIPAIPPYEQYF.